This T cell receptor (beta chain) derives from a study of control samples from healthy donors and cancer patients (dated by TCRdb to 2020 to 2022). A word on this clone: It lacks a known antigen. No base quality information exists; no much larger clone differs at one position.

The library was obtained by the immunoSEQ multiplex PCR assay. This immuneACCESS table, as held by TCRdb, lists in-frame sequences with V and J called but not all clones. Of the missing ones, under half trace to an unresolved V gene in checked studies; the others have no known cause. The sample data list over 15,000 clones, and approximately 87% of these were observed just once. The biggest ten clones account for 11% of the sample. The sequenced sample was PBMCs. The receptor's source is a woman aged 65 to 85 with colorectal cancer.

The CDR3 corresponds to CASSQDLAGVETGELFF. The DNA reads as follows: TGTGCCAGCAGCCAAGATCTAGCGGGAGTAGAGACCGGGGAGCTGTTTTTT. The chain is encoded by TRBV4-2 joined to TRBJ2-2; TRBD2 agrees with 10 junctional bases. The CDR3 runs 17 residues from the cysteine to the phenylalanine. Of all the DNA, just the CDR3 is kept, 51 bases in frame from base 1. The germline V gene specifies LGHNA as CDR1 and YNFKEQ as CDR2. V and J are trimmed by 0 bases and 5 bases, and the gene matches miss 6 bases of the junction.